This is a list of T cell receptor beta chains from one sample in a study of blood T cell repertoires in COVID-19. Using immunoSEQ multiplex PCR, the repertoire was profiled, and TCRdb retains in-frame clones only, with some absent. This table holds about 200,000 clones, 70% to 80% found once. The sequenced sample consisted of peripheral blood. These receptors all come from a man in his fifties who had recovered from COVID-19. Each CDR3 is given with its conserved first and last residue. A D gene is named only where the DNA matches it firmly. Rows may omit the clone size; those that give it use once, few, many or a size class.

D	V	size	J	DNA	CDR3
TRBD1	TRBV6-6	-	TRBJ2-3	TGTGCCAGCAGCAAAAGGACAGGGGGCGTAGATACGCAGTATTTT	CASSKRTGGVDTQYF
-	TRBV19	-	TRBJ1-5	TGTGCCAGTAGTTTCGGGTCACTATTGAATAGCAATCAGCCCCAGCATTTT	CASSFGSLLNSNQPQHF
-	TRBV28	-	TRBJ1-2	TGTGCCAGCAGTTTGGGTAGGGGAGGCTATGGCTACACCTTC	CASSLGRGGYGYTF
TRBD1	TRBV2	many	TRBJ2-7	TGTGCCAGCGAAAACAGGGGGCTCTACGAGCAGTACTTC	CASENRGLYEQYF
TRBD1	TRBV3-1/TRBV3-2	-	TRBJ1-6	TGTGCCAGCAGCCAAGAAGGGGGCAGCGTGGGTTCACCCCTCCACTTT	CASSQEGGSVGSPLHF
TRBD1	TRBV15	-	TRBJ2-5	TGTGCCACCAGCCGAGACATGACAGGGGCAGAGACCCAGTACTTC	CATSRDMTGAETQYF
-	TRBV24-1	-	TRBJ1-2	TGTGCCACCAGTGATGCTTGGGGGGGCACCTATGGCTACACCTTC	CATSDAWGGTYGYTF
TRBD2	TRBV18	-	TRBJ2-7	TGTGCCAGCTCACCACTAGGCGGGAGCTCCTACGAGCAGTACTTC	CASSPLGGSSYEQYF
-	TRBV19	few	TRBJ2-3	TGTGCCAGTAGTATTGGACTGAGGACCGATACGCAGTATTTT	CASSIGLRTDTQYF
-	TRBV15	-	TRBJ2-7	TGTGCCACCAGCAGAGGTCTTCAGTGGGAGTACGAGCAGTACTTC	CATSRGLQWEYEQYF
TRBD2	TRBV4-2	-	TRBJ2-1	TGTGCCAGCAGCATTCTAGCGGGGGTGGGTGAGAGTGAGCAGTTCTTC	CASSILAGVGESEQFF
TRBD1	TRBV11-3	few	TRBJ2-2	TGTGCCAGCAGCTGGAGACAGGGCGCCACCGGGGAGCTGTTTTTT	CASSWRQGATGELFF
TRBD1	TRBV15	once	TRBJ2-1	TGTGCCACCAGCGGACGACCGGGACAGCCGAGCTCCTACAATGAGCAGTTCTTC	CATSGRPGQPSSYNEQFF
-	TRBV29-1	few	TRBJ2-5	TGCAGCGTTGGGGAGACACAAGAGACCCAGTACTTC	CSVGETQETQYF
TRBD2	TRBV5-1	-	TRBJ2-2	TGCGCCAGCAGCCCCGGACTAGCGGCGAACACCGGGGAGCTGTTTTTT	CASSPGLAANTGELFF
-	TRBV5-8	-	TRBJ2-1	TGTGCCAGCAGCGGCGGCGCGGGAAGAATGAAACAGTTCTTC	CASSGGAGRMKQFF
-	TRBV19	-	TRBJ2-2	TGTGCCAGCTCTCAGGGGACGAACACCGGGGAGCTGTTTTTT	CASSQGTNTGELFF
TRBD1	TRBV7-6	-	TRBJ2-7	TGTGCCAGCAGCTTAGCAGGGACAGGGACCTACGAGCAGTACTTC	CASSLAGTGTYEQYF
TRBD2	TRBV30	-	TRBJ2-7	TGTGCCTACCTACTAGCGGGAGGAGACTACGAGCAGTACTTC	CAYLLAGGDYEQYF
-	TRBV10-3	-	TRBJ1-2	TGTGCCATCAGTGACTCGGGGGAAGGGTATGGCTACACCTTC	CAISDSGEGYGYTF
TRBD1	TRBV19	-	TRBJ1-2	TGTGCCAGTAGTACGATGACAGGGGTTGGCTACACCTTC	CASSTMTGVGYTF
-	TRBV11-2	-	TRBJ2-5	TGTGCCACCAAGAGCGGCGGAGAGACCCAGTACTTC	CATKSGGETQYF
-	TRBV5-8	once	TRBJ1-4	TGTGCCAGCAGCTTGGGACCGCGGGGGACGTTTAATGAAAAACTGTTTTTT	CASSLGPRGTFNEKLFF
TRBD1	TRBV2	-	TRBJ1-6	TGTGCCAGCGAGTGGACAGGGCGCTCACCCCTCCACTTT	CASEWTGRSPLHF
-	TRBV6-6	-	TRBJ1-2	TGTGCCAGCAACCAGGACAGAAGATCACTATATGGCTACACCTTC	CASNQDRRSLYGYTF
TRBD1	TRBV7-3	-	TRBJ1-3	TGTGCCAGCAGCTTAACCCCGGATAGGGGGCCTGGAAACACCATATATTTT	CASSLTPDRGPGNTIYF
TRBD1	TRBV7-9	few	TRBJ1-1	TGTGCCAGCAGCTCTCGCCTGACAGGGGAGGTAACTGAAGCTTTCTTT	CASSSRLTGEVTEAFF
-	TRBV2	-	TRBJ2-1	TGTGCCAGCAACCCCACTAGCTCCTACAATGAGCAGTTCTTC	CASNPTSSYNEQFF
TRBD2	TRBV10-3	-	TRBJ2-7	TGTGCCATCAGCGGGACTAGCGGGAGGGCCTCCGAGCAGTACTTC	CAISGTSGRASEQYF
-	TRBV7-9	-	TRBJ2-1	TGTGCCAGCACCCTCCCCCTAGCTAAGCAGTTCTTC	CASTLPLAKQFF
TRBD2	TRBV14	-	TRBJ2-5	TGTGCCAGCAGCCCTGGGACTAGCGGGAGTCGAGAGACCCAGTACTTC	CASSPGTSGSRETQYF
-	TRBV14	-	TRBJ1-6	TGTGCCAGCAGCCAAGCAGGGACCCGCGGGGATTCACCCCTCCACTTT	CASSQAGTRGDSPLHF
-	TRBV5-6	-	TRBJ2-1	TGTGCCAGCAGCCCTCTCCTAGGGGTGAGCTCCTACAATGAGCAGTTCTTC	CASSPLLGVSSYNEQFF
-	TRBV5-1	-	TRBJ2-7	TGCGCCAGCAGCTTGATTGCAGGGGACCACGAGCAGTACTTC	CASSLIAGDHEQYF
-	TRBV4-2	-	TRBJ2-7	TGTGCCAGCAGACACAGGGCCGAGCAGTACTTC	CASRHRAEQYF
TRBD1	TRBV2	-	TRBJ2-4	TGTGCCAGCAGTGAAGCAAGGGACAGTAAAAACATTCAGTACTTC	CASSEARDSKNIQYF
-	TRBV3-1/TRBV3-2	-	TRBJ2-7	TGTGCCAGCAGCCAAGATCGGGGGGCAGGACAGTACTTC	CASSQDRGAGQYF
TRBD2	TRBV18	-	TRBJ2-1	TGTGCCAGCTCACCTAGCGGGAGCGCCTACAATGAGCAGTTCTTC	CASSPSGSAYNEQFF
-	TRBV5-1	-	TRBJ2-7	TGCGCCAGCAGCTTTTCTGCCGGGGACTTGGACGAGCAGTACTTC	CASSFSAGDLDEQYF
-	TRBV6-4	-	TRBJ2-1	TGTGCCAGCAGTGACTCACTAGAGAGCCATGAGCAGTTCTTC	CASSDSLESHEQFF
-	TRBV5-1	-	TRBJ1-5	TGCGCCAGCAGCTTGGACTCGGGGAGTAGCAATCAGCCCCAGCATTTT	CASSLDSGSSNQPQHF
-	TRBV19	-	TRBJ2-5	TGTGCCAGTAAGACAGCCTATCAAGAGACCCAGTACTTC	CASKTAYQETQYF
TRBD1	TRBV5-4	few	TRBJ2-7	TGTGCCAGCAGCCCTAGGACAGGGGCTCCAGGCGAGCAGTACTTC	CASSPRTGAPGEQYF
-	TRBV9	few	TRBJ2-3	TGTGCCAGCAGCGTAGGGATCGCAGGCCCCACAGATACGCAGTATTTT	CASSVGIAGPTDTQYF
TRBD2	TRBV4-3	-	TRBJ2-3	TGCGCCAGCAGCCAAGATGAGTGGGGGACTAGCGCCTCAGATACGCAGTATTTT	CASSQDEWGTSASDTQYF
-	TRBV6-4	-	TRBJ2-1	TGTGCCAGCAGCGACGTGTTTAGGGGCGAGTACAATGAGCAGTTCTTC	CASSDVFRGEYNEQFF
TRBD2	TRBV19	-	TRBJ2-1	TGTGCCAGTAGTATAGGTCCGGGACAGCCTGGGACTAGCGGGAGGGCTCTCTACAATGAGCAGTTCTTC	CASSIGPGQPGTSGRALYNEQFF
-	TRBV6-5	-	TRBJ1-1	TGTGCCAGCAAATCAGGGATCAGAGTCACTGAAGCTTTCTTT	CASKSGIRVTEAFF
TRBD1	TRBV7-7	-	TRBJ2-2	TGTGCCAGCAGCACTAGACAGGGATCGGACACCGGGGAGCTGTTTTTT	CASSTRQGSDTGELFF
-	TRBV4-2	-	TRBJ2-5	TGTGCCAGCAGCCAAGGGTTGGCCGGAGGGACCCAGTACTTC	CASSQGLAGGTQYF
TRBD1	TRBV18	-	TRBJ1-2	TGTGCCAGCTCCCCAAGGGACAGGGTGGATGGCTACACCTTC	CASSPRDRVDGYTF
TRBD2	TRBV3-1/TRBV3-2	-	TRBJ2-1	TGTGCCAGCAGGAAGACTAGCGGGTGGTGGTACAATGAGCAGTTCTTC	CASRKTSGWWYNEQFF
-	TRBV12-3/TRBV12-4	-	TRBJ2-1	TGTGCCACTCCTAACGGCAGGGGTGAGCAGTTCTTC	CATPNGRGEQFF
-	TRBV19	-	TRBJ2-2	TGTGCCAGTAGTTTCGGAGGAGGCACCGGGGAGCTGTTTTTT	CASSFGGGTGELFF
-	TRBV4-2	-	TRBJ2-2	TGTGCCAGCAGCCCGACTAGTCGTCAGCGATTCGACACCGGGGAGCTGTTTTTT	CASSPTSRQRFDTGELFF
TRBD2	TRBV11-2	-	TRBJ2-3	TGTGCCAGCAACTTAGCGGGAGGTAGCACAGATACGCAGTATTTT	CASNLAGGSTDTQYF
-	TRBV5-4	-	TRBJ1-3	TGTGCCAGCAGCCTCGATGGGGGGAGAAGTAGATATTTT	CASSLDGGRSRYF
-	TRBV5-4	few	TRBJ2-5	TGTGCCAGCAGCTTTCTAGAAGAGACCCAGTACTTC	CASSFLEETQYF